Listed below are T cell receptor beta chains from one sample, sequenced in a study of shared clonotypes between healthy human individuals. Some clones are missing from TCRdb's copy, which holds only in-frame ones; the method was immunoSEQ multiplex PCR. The sample gives approximately 1.9 million clones, roughly 95% of which show up once; approximately 1.7% is in the top ten. Sequencing was done on a sample of naive CD8+ T cells from PBMCs. The receptors shown here come from a man between 18 and 29 years old in good health. Some clones in this sample may be carry-over from other donors' samples. Both conserved end residues are part of each CDR3. The D gene is left open where the match is weak. Size is omitted from some rows. Given values are once, few, many or a class for expanded clones.

size,V,J,D,CDR3,DNA
NA,TRBV7-2,TRBJ2-7,TRBD2,CASSPYGGLGYEQYF,TGTGCCAGCAGCCCATACGGGGGGTTGGGGTACGAGCAGTACTTC
once,TRBV5-4,TRBJ2-1,NA,CASSLGDFPRQFF,TGTGCCAGCAGCTTGGGCGACTTTCCGCGGCAGTTCTTC
NA,TRBV7-9,TRBJ1-2,NA,CASSLGGRGYTF,TGTGCCAGCAGCTTAGGAGGCCGTGGCTACACCTTC
NA,TRBV7-9,TRBJ2-6,NA,CASSDPKGRLSGANVLTF,TGTGCCAGCAGCGACCCCAAGGGACGGCTATCTGGGGCCAACGTCCTGACTTTC
NA,TRBV29-1,TRBJ2-6,TRBD1,CSVVTPGQYEFSGANVLTF,TGCAGCGTCGTTACTCCGGGACAGTATGAATTCTCTGGGGCCAACGTCCTGACTTTC
NA,TRBV5-6,TRBJ2-5,TRBD1,CASSMTGFEETQYF,TGTGCCAGCAGCATGACAGGGTTTGAGGAGACCCAGTACTTC
NA,TRBV11-2,TRBJ2-5,TRBD2,CASSHVSAWREAERETQYF,TGTGCCAGCAGTCACGTCTCCGCCTGGCGGGAGGCCGAGAGAGAGACCCAGTACTTC
NA,TRBV11-1,TRBJ2-1,TRBD2,CASSFLTSGYNEQFF,TGTGCCAGCAGCTTTCTAACTAGCGGATACAATGAGCAGTTCTTC
NA,TRBV9,TRBJ1-5,NA,CASSAGGRDPQHF,TGTGCCAGCAGCGCGGGAGGCCGAGATCCCCAGCATTTT
NA,TRBV19,TRBJ2-2,NA,CASSIDRRSPRPTGELFF,TGTGCCAGTAGTATAGACCGGAGGAGTCCTAGGCCCACCGGGGAGCTGTTTTTT
NA,TRBV19,TRBJ2-7,NA,CASQGSSYEQYF,TGTGCCAGTCAGGGCAGCTCCTACGAGCAGTACTTC
NA,TRBV6-5,TRBJ2-7,NA,CASRLQGRSSYEQYF,TGTGCCAGCAGACTACAGGGCAGAAGCTCCTACGAGCAGTACTTC
NA,TRBV6-1,TRBJ1-1,NA,CASSEGPPATEAFF,TGTGCCAGCAGCGAGGGCCCCCCGGCCACTGAAGCTTTCTTT
NA,TRBV21-1,TRBJ1-5,NA,CASSKGVEGASNQPQHF,TGTGCCAGCAGCAAAGGGGTGGAGGGGGCTAGCAATCAGCCCCAGCATTTT
NA,TRBV28,TRBJ2-3,NA,CASSVAEDTQYF,TGTGCCAGCAGTGTAGCGGAAGATACGCAGTATTTT
NA,TRBV9,TRBJ2-3,TRBD2,CASSVVAGGRDTQYF,TGTGCCAGCAGCGTAGTAGCGGGAGGACGAGATACGCAGTATTTT
NA,TRBV10-3,TRBJ2-3,TRBD1,CAISPGTAPSTDTQYF,TGTGCCATCAGTCCCGGGACAGCCCCTAGCACAGATACGCAGTATTTT
NA,TRBV19,TRBJ2-7,NA,CASSPYGGREQYF,TGTGCCAGTAGTCCATACGGGGGGCGCGAGCAGTACTTC
NA,TRBV19,TRBJ2-5,TRBD1,CASSDRGQETQYF,TGTGCCAGTAGTGACAGGGGTCAAGAGACCCAGTACTTC
NA,TRBV9,TRBJ2-7,NA,CASSVSGRGDEQYF,TGTGCCAGCAGCGTAAGTGGTAGGGGGGACGAGCAGTACTTC
NA,TRBV7-6,TRBJ2-3,TRBD2,CASSLRTSGSSTDTQYF,TGTGCCAGCAGCCTACGGACTAGCGGGAGTTCAACAGATACGCAGTATTTT
NA,TRBV28,TRBJ1-2,NA,CASMRQYLSNYGYTF,TGTGCCAGCATGAGGCAGTACTTATCCAACTATGGCTACACCTTC
NA,TRBV9,TRBJ1-5,NA,CASSATGSNQPQHF,TGTGCCAGCAGCGCTACAGGGAGCAATCAGCCCCAGCATTTT
NA,TRBV11-2,TRBJ2-7,TRBD1,CASSHDRGTYEQYF,TGTGCCAGCAGCCACGACAGGGGCACCTACGAGCAGTACTTC
NA,TRBV19,TRBJ2-1,TRBD2,CASKQGLAGDSYNEQFF,TGTGCCAGTAAACAGGGACTAGCGGGAGACTCCTACAATGAGCAGTTCTTC
NA,TRBV15,TRBJ2-7,NA,CATSRARVGPGEQYF,TGTGCCACCAGCAGAGCCCGAGTAGGGCCGGGCGAGCAGTACTTC
NA,TRBV7-8,TRBJ1-1,TRBD1,CASSSDRGIEAFF,TGTGCCAGCAGCTCGGACAGGGGGATTGAAGCTTTCTTT
NA,TRBV15,TRBJ2-1,NA,CATSNAGNSYNEQFF,TGTGCCACCAGCAACGCCGGGAACTCCTACAATGAGCAGTTCTTC
NA,TRBV7-9,TRBJ2-7,TRBD1,CASSSAGTGSYEQYF,TGTGCCAGCAGCAGCGCCGGGACAGGATCGTACGAGCAGTACTTC
NA,TRBV27,TRBJ2-2,NA,CASSSVSEELFF,TGTGCCAGCAGTTCTGTTTCGGAGGAGCTGTTTTTT
NA,TRBV27,TRBJ2-6,TRBD1,CASSLNRGRPGANVLTF,TGTGCCAGCAGTTTAAACAGGGGGCGCCCTGGGGCCAACGTCCTGACTTTC
NA,TRBV7-9,TRBJ2-7,TRBD2,CASSPRASGPFYEQYF,TGTGCCAGCAGCCCTCGCGCTAGCGGTCCATTCTACGAGCAGTACTTC
NA,TRBV6-9,TRBJ1-1,NA,CASSQTRRNTEAFF,TGTGCCAGCAGTCAAACGCGGCGGAACACTGAAGCTTTCTTT
NA,TRBV10-3,TRBJ2-7,NA,CAIRMRVVPINQGGEQYF,TGTGCCATCAGGATGAGGGTGGTGCCGATCAATCAGGGAGGCGAGCAGTACTTC
NA,TRBV14,TRBJ2-1,NA,CASSQSVGSVSYNEQFF,TGTGCCAGCAGCCAATCCGTAGGGAGCGTCTCCTACAATGAGCAGTTCTTC
NA,TRBV28,TRBJ2-4,NA,CASIPSGWVEYF,TGTGCCAGCATACCTTCAGGGTGGGTAGAGTACTTC
few,TRBV7-3,TRBJ2-7,NA,CASSLWVGYEQYF,TGTGCCAGCAGCTTATGGGTTGGGTACGAGCAGTACTTC
once,TRBV7-8,TRBJ2-2,NA,CASSLVGVGTGELFF,TGTGCCAGCAGCTTAGTGGGAGTTGGGACCGGGGAGCTGTTTTTT
NA,TRBV18,TRBJ2-7,NA,CASSPTPGAIGYEQYF,TGTGCCAGCTCACCAACGCCGGGGGCCATCGGCTACGAGCAGTACTTC
NA,TRBV2,TRBJ1-2,NA,CAGRHEVNYGYTF,TGTGCCGGGAGGCATGAGGTTAACTATGGCTACACCTTC
once,TRBV21-1,TRBJ1-5,NA,CASSLGDETANQPQHF,TGTGCCAGCAGTCTAGGAGACGAGACGGCAAATCAGCCCCAGCATTTT
once,TRBV29-1,TRBJ1-2,NA,CSVEDRGTGRGYTF,TGCAGCGTTGAAGATCGAGGAACGGGTCGGGGCTACACCTTC
NA,TRBV7-8,TRBJ2-7,NA,CASSQRATSTYEQYF,TGTGCCAGCAGCCAACGTGCGACCTCGACCTACGAGCAGTACTTC
NA,TRBV11-2,TRBJ2-4,NA,CASSLVGGAKNIQYF,TGTGCCAGCAGCTTGGTTGGAGGGGCGAAAAACATTCAGTACTTC
NA,TRBV27,TRBJ1-1,NA,CASSSAVNTEAFF,TGTGCCAGCAGTTCGGCGGTGAACACTGAAGCTTTCTTT
NA,TRBV5-1,TRBJ2-7,TRBD1,CASQDRGRSYEQYF,TGCGCCAGCCAAGACAGGGGCCGATCCTACGAGCAGTACTTC
NA,TRBV4-1,TRBJ2-1,NA,CASSTLSSSYNEQFF,TGCGCCAGCAGCACCTTGTCCAGCTCCTACAATGAGCAGTTCTTC
once,TRBV10-3,TRBJ2-5,NA,CAISESLGETQYF,TGTGCCATCAGTGAATCTCTCGGGGAGACCCAGTACTTC
NA,TRBV9,TRBJ1-5,TRBD1,CASSGGQGSNQPQHF,TGTGCCAGCAGCGGGGGACAGGGGAGCAATCAGCCCCAGCATTTT